This TCR beta chain was identified during a study of T cell responses to AZD1222 COVID-19 vaccine. Whole-study findings and limits: Reportedly, nearly half of unique spike TCRs recognized epitopes outside B.1.351/B.1.1.7 mutations. A rise in Spike-specific TCR breadth and depth followed two AZD1222 doses.

In regard to this clone: Its antigen is not known.

Some clones are missing from TCRdb's copy, which holds only in-frame ones; the method was immunoSEQ multiplex PCR. This sample has approximately 190,000 clones, with about nine tenths found just once. Germline V gene data show CDR1 as LNHDA and CDR2 as SQIVND (reference sequence). Trimming stripped 6 bases from V and 5 bases from J, with 11 bases between. CDR3 length equals 13 residues. The chain recombines TRBV19 with TRBJ1-5, with D tentatively TRBD1 (6 bases). The sequencing used peripheral blood, collected on day 0 of MenACWY control vaccination. This clonotype originated in an adult in good health. The CDR3 is CASRWGGDQPQHF. CDR3 bases: TGTGCCAGTAGATGGGGGGGCGATCAGCCCCAGCATTTT.